Only a few counts were recorded for the clone carrying this T cell receptor (beta chain). Antigen specificity is unknown. Before the COVID-19 pandemic, during about 2011-2019, CD4+ T cells were taken from unexposed donors. Isolation of CD4+ T cells took place after roughly nine days in culture. PBMCs were plated at two million per well in IL-2-containing medium. Using immunoSEQ multiplex PCR, the repertoire was profiled, and TCRdb retains in-frame clones only, with some absent. The sample consists of some 22,000 clones, approximately 68% of them appearing once. The CDR3 runs 12 residues. Germline CDR1 reads SGDLS; CDR2 reads YYNGEE. V was clipped by 6 bases and J by 10 bases, with 14 bases between them. This specimen comes from a study of CD4 T cells in relation to SARS-CoV-2 and coronaviruses. In the study overall: ViraFEST: approximately 10-day antigen culture of PBMCs, then TCR beta CDR3 sequencing. Controls used an HIV-1 Nef peptide pool or no peptide. Findings of the study overall: No crossreactivity against non-spike viral proteins was tested here.

This TCR came from a human donor in good health. The V call is TRBV9, the J call TRBJ1-3; possibly TRBD1 for D (5 bases). Sequencing was performed on CD4+ T cells from PBMCs, cultured in vitro. DNA of the CDR3: TGTGCCAGCATCGGGACCTCCGGGACCATATATTTT. Its translation: CASIGTSGTIYF.